The 24 T cell receptor beta chains below come from one sample, sequenced in a study of blood T cell repertoires in COVID-19. The protocol was immunoSEQ multiplex PCR, while the TCRdb copy is restricted to in-frame clones and leaves out a portion. The sample shows roughly 14,000 clones, approximately 84% of them seen only once. The sample was peripheral blood. These receptors were obtained from a human donor in a cohort sampled during active COVID-19.

This chain links TRBV29-1 with TRBJ1-2; TRBD1 is a possible D gene (6 bases). CDR1 and CDR2 (germline): SQVTM, ANQGSEA. The CDR3 sequence is 12 residues long. Trimming removed 4 bases from V and 8 bases from J, with 14 bases in between. The CDR3 region has the DNA TGCAGCGTTGCCACCTCGGGACACGGCTACACCTTC. This translates into CSVATSGHGYTF.

The V call is TRBV11-3, the J call TRBJ2-2; 11 nucleotides line up with TRBD2. The CDR3 covers 15 residues. The ends lost 4 bases at V and 4 bases at J; junction bases unmatched: 2. From germline, CDR1 is SGHNT and CDR2 YENEEA. CDR3 sequence: CASSYTSGGTGELFF. Here the CDR3 DNA reads TGTGCCAGCAGCTACACTAGCGGGGGCACCGGGGAGCTGTTTTTT.

The chain has TRBV7-8 and TRBJ2-7; D is ambiguous. Trimming shortened V by 5 bases and J by 4 bases, and 18 bases separated the two germline ends. This CDR3 spans 15 amino acids. The germline CDR1 and CDR2 sequences are SGHVS and FQNEAQ. The CDR3 protein is CASSPRRGALYEQYF. Written as DNA, the CDR3 is TGTGCCAGCAGCCCCCGGCGCGGTGCATTGTACGAGCAGTACTTC.

This clone showed up just once. The chain couples TRBV6-5 to TRBJ1-2; 8 bases map to TRBD1. The V gene's germline CDR1 is MNHEY and CDR2 SVGAGI. The V segment lost 4 bases and the J segment 5 bases; nucleotides outside the gene matches: 3. The CDR3 is made up of 13 amino acids. The CDR3 region is CASSWTGSYGYTF. CDR3 sequence (DNA): TGTGCCAGCAGTTGGACAGGGAGTTATGGCTACACCTTC.

The V gene is TRBV4-3, the J gene TRBJ2-7; D might be TRBD2 (5 bases). Germline values: CDR1 LGHNA, CDR2 YSLEER. There are 14 residues in the CDR3. Trimming shortened V by 0 bases and J by 4 bases, and 10 bases separated the two germline ends. The CDR3 DNA follows: TGCGCCAGCAGCCAAGATCTTCTAGCTTACGAGCAGTACTTC. Translation: CASSQDLLAYEQYF.

The V gene is TRBV4-1, the J gene TRBJ2-1; D ambiguous. CDR1 and CDR2 (germline): MGHRA, YSYEKL. The CDR3 is 16 amino acids. Trimming shortened V by 1 base and J by 0 bases, and 10 bases separated the two germline ends. The CDR3 bases are TGCGCCAGCAGCCAAGTTCTACTACCCTCCTACAATGAGCAGTTCTTC. This gives the protein CASSQVLLPSYNEQFF.

The chain couples TRBV5-6 to TRBJ2-7; D is possibly TRBD1 (5 bases). Trimming removed 0 bases from V and 7 bases from J, with 14 bases in between. The CDR3 runs 14 residues. Germline V gives CDR1 SGHDT, CDR2 YYEEEE. This CDR3 reads CASSLGVRDGEQYF. CDR3 coding DNA: TGTGCCAGCAGCTTGGGGGTCAGGGATGGTGAGCAGTACTTC.

V is TRBV5-1 and J is TRBJ1-4; D might be TRBD1 (6 bases). The CDR3 extends over 16 amino acids. V was clipped by 5 bases and J by 6 bases, with 20 bases between them. Germline V gives CDR1 SGHRS, CDR2 YFSETQ. The CDR3: CASRAREGDGYEKLFF. The CDR3 DNA sequence: TGCGCCAGCAGGGCACGTGAGGGGGATGGATATGAAAAACTGTTTTTT.

The chain carries TRBV29-1 and TRBJ1-4, with 8 bases fitting TRBD1. With 6 bases clipped from V and 8 bases from J, the junction kept 14 bases outside the gene matches. Germline lookup yields CDR1 SQVTM and CDR2 ANQGSEA. There are 15 residues in the CDR3. The CDR3 nucleotides read TGCAGCGTGGCGGGCGACAGGGGCGCGACGGAAAAACTGTTTTTT. The encoded protein is CSVAGDRGATEKLFF.

This chain connects TRBV4-3 to TRBJ2-3; D gene uncertain. The CDR3 has 16 amino acids. V shed 5 bases and J shed 0 bases, with 15 bases lying between them. Germline CDR1 and CDR2: LGHNA and YSLEER. The CDR3 coding sequence is TGCGCCAGCAGCTACGCGCCCAGCGTTAGCACAGATACGCAGTATTTT. Translated, it gives CASSYAPSVSTDTQYF.

This clone was found a few times. J is TRBJ2-1 and V is TRBV6-2 or TRBV6-3; maybe TRBD1 (5 bases). V shed 6 bases and J shed 7 bases, with 22 bases lying between them. Germline V gene sequence: CDR1 MNHEY, CDR2 SVGEGT. This CDR3 is built from 16 residues. CDR3 in DNA: TGTGCCAGCAGCCCCATTGGAACAAGTCCAGGGAATGAGCAGTTCTTC. It encodes CASSPIGTSPGNEQFF.

This sequence joins TRBV6-5 and TRBJ1-1, with 8 bases that match TRBD1. CDR1 and CDR2 from the germline V gene are MNHEY and SVGAGI. The CDR3 loop spans 15 amino acids. Losses at the gene ends were 4 bases for V and 4 bases for J; bases not matched to a gene: 8. For the CDR3, the DNA is TGTGCCAGCAGTTTGCCAGGGGGCACGGCCACTGAAGCTTTCTTT. It translates to CASSLPGGTATEAFF.

Only one count was recorded for this clone. This sequence joins TRBV12-5 and TRBJ1-4; tentative D call: TRBD1 (5 bases). The CDR3 contains 14 residues. V was cut by 4 bases and J by 5 bases, with 11 bases left in between. Germline V lookup: CDR1 LGHNT, CDR2 FRNRAP. Here the CDR3 DNA reads TGTGCTAGTGGTTGGGGCCAGGCAAATGAAAAACTGTTTTTT. Translated, it gives CASGWGQANEKLFF.

V gene TRBV7-9 combines with J gene TRBJ2-1; TRBD2 is a possible D gene (5 bases). This CDR3 spans 14 amino acids. Trimming cost V 6 bases and J 0 bases, with 9 bases left between them. Germline assignment: CDR1 SEHNR and CDR2 FQNEAQ (reference sequence). Here the CDR3 reads CASRADVSYNEQFF. The CDR3 region has the DNA TGTGCCAGCAGAGCGGATGTCTCCTACAATGAGCAGTTCTTC.

The chain employs TRBV4-2 and TRBJ1-6; possible D gene TRBD1, 5 bases. Germline V gene sequence: CDR1 LGHNA, CDR2 YNFKEQ. Trimming left V 5 bases short and J 9 bases short, with 17 bases between. The CDR3 totals 15 residues. In DNA, the CDR3 is TGTGCCAGCAGCAGCGGGGGACTTGAGGGTTCACCCCTCCACTTT. Translating it yields CASSSGGLEGSPLHF.

This chain uses TRBV5-1 with TRBJ2-5; 7 positions match TRBD2. The CDR3 is 17 amino acids. Trimming at V came to 0 bases and at J to 2 bases, leaving 10 bases not matched to a gene. The V gene's germline CDR1 is SGHRS and CDR2 YFSETQ. The CDR3: CASSLAVYTGGQETQYF. CDR3 sequence (DNA): TGCGCCAGCAGCTTGGCCGTCTACACGGGAGGACAAGAGACCCAGTACTTC. Looking up the rest from reference TRBV5-1 and TRBJ2-5 gives the full variable domain: KAGVTQTPRYLIKTRGQQVTLSCSPISGHRSVSWYQQTPGQGLQFLFEYFSETQRNKGNFPGRFSGRQFSNSRSEMNVSTLELGDSALYLCASSLAVYTGGQETQYFGPGTRLLVL.

The V and J genes are TRBV7-9 and TRBJ2-7; 7 bases match TRBD1. Germline V gene data show CDR1 as SEHNR and CDR2 as FQNEAQ (reference sequence). The CDR3 has 15 residues. V lost 4 bases, J lost 5 bases, and 11 bases stayed unmatched. The CDR3 reads CASSSTSDRADEQYF. The CDR3, as DNA: TGTGCCAGCAGCTCAACGAGCGACAGGGCGGACGAGCAGTACTTC. The variable domain in full, completed from reference TRBV7-9 and TRBJ2-7, reads DTGVSQNPRHKITKRGQNVTFRCDPISEHNRLYWYRQTLGQGPEFLTYFQNEAQLEKSRLLSDRFSAERPKGSFSTLEIQRTEQGDSAMYLCASSSTSDRADEQYFGPGTRLTVT.

This clone has only one observation. This rearrangement joins TRBV5-8 to TRBJ2-7; D is unclear. The germline CDR1 and CDR2 sequences are SGHTS and YDEGEE. The CDR3 is 12 residues long. The ends were cut back, 3 bases at V and 6 bases at J, with 10 bases in the middle. Written as DNA, the CDR3 is TGTGCCAGCAGCTGGCCCCAGGTCGAGCAGTACTTC. This translates into CASSWPQVEQYF.

In this sample, this clone is medium-sized. V and J are TRBV4-1 and TRBJ2-5, with 9 nucleotides matching TRBD1. Germline V gene data show CDR1 as MGHRA and CDR2 as YSYEKL. The CDR3 has 14 amino acids. Trimming took 3 bases from V and 5 from J; bases not matched to a gene: 4. CDR3 protein: CASSQTGGSETQYF. CDR3 nucleotides: TGCGCCAGCAGCCAGACAGGGGGTTCGGAGACCCAGTACTTC.

The chain has TRBV9 and TRBJ1-6; D remains ambiguous. V lost 0 bases and J 8 bases, leaving 12 bases between the germline ends. The CDR3 totals 15 residues. The germline V gene encodes CDR1 SGDLS and CDR2 YYNGEE. The CDR3 is CASSVGPGGYSPLHF. The CDR3 DNA reads TGTGCCAGCAGCGTAGGTCCGGGAGGATATTCACCCCTCCACTTT.

The chain links TRBV18 to TRBJ1-2; a possible D gene is TRBD1 (6 bases). Deletions cut 3 bases from V and 8 bases from J, with 19 bases between. This CDR3 is built from 15 residues. Germline assignment: CDR1 KGHSH and CDR2 LQKENI. The CDR3 DNA reads TGTGCCAGCTCACCGCATAAGGGTCCAGGGGAAGGCTACACCTTC. Protein product: CASSPHKGPGEGYTF.

This rearrangement joins TRBV6-6 to TRBJ2-2, with 9 bases identical to TRBD1. V was clipped by 6 bases and J by 6 bases; unmatched bases: 8. Germline values: CDR1 MNHNY, CDR2 SVGAGI (reference sequence). This CDR3 has 15 amino acids. This CDR3 reads CASSVPGQGSGELFF. In nucleotides, the CDR3 is TGTGCCAGCAGCGTCCCGGGACAGGGCTCCGGGGAGCTGTTTTTT.

This chain links TRBV4-3 with TRBJ1-6; D perhaps matches TRBD1 (6 bases). The CDR3 has 20 residues. Germline values: CDR1 LGHNA, CDR2 YSLEER. V lost 0 bases and J 10 bases, leaving 28 bases between the germline ends. CDR3 loop: CASSQDVVNQGWGRGSPLHF. The CDR3, as DNA: TGCGCCAGCAGCCAAGATGTGGTGAATCAGGGCTGGGGAAGGGGGTCACCCCTCCACTTT.

This sequence joins TRBV27 and TRBJ1-5, with unresolved D. V lost 7 bases, J lost 1 base, and 8 bases lay in between. In germline, CDR1 is MNHEY, CDR2 SMNVEV (reference sequence). The CDR3 has 13 amino acids. CDR3 DNA: TGTGCCAGCAAGAGGTCCAGCAATCAGCCCCAGCATTTT. This translates into CASKRSSNQPQHF.